A single sample is the source of the 20 T cell receptor beta chains below, sequenced in a study of OX40 agonist ivuxolimab in advanced cancers. Assay: immunoSEQ multiplex PCR; the TCRdb copy retains only in-frame clones and omits some. The sample gives some 44,000 clones, 75% to 90% of which show up once; 5% to 6% is in the top ten. The sequences come from CD4+ or CD8+ T cells sorted from blood, collected in a trial of the OX40 agonist ivuxolimab. The receptors stem from an adult with an advanced solid tumor such as melanoma, head and neck, liver or kidney cancer.

In DNA, the CDR3 is TGTGCCTGGAGTCAAGGGGGGGCTGAGACCCAGTACTTC. This gives the protein CAWSQGGAETQYF. The V call is TRBV30, the J call TRBJ2-5, with D possibly matching TRBD2 (7 bases). The V gene's germline CDR1 is GTSNPN and CDR2 SVGIG (reference sequence). This CDR3 comprises 13 residues. V lost 2 bases to trimming and J lost 5 bases, with 12 bases between them.

This clone appeared a few times. This chain uses TRBV9 with TRBJ1-2; D is possibly TRBD1 (6 bases). In germline, CDR1 is SGDLS, CDR2 YYNGEE. V lost 0 bases and J 2 bases, leaving 8 bases between the germline ends. This CDR3 comprises 14 residues. DNA of the CDR3: TGTGCCAGCAGCGTAGCAACAGGGAACTATGGCTACACCTTC. Amino acid sequence: CASSVATGNYGYTF.

V gene TRBV5-1 combines with J gene TRBJ1-2; a possible D gene is TRBD1 (5 bases). CDR3 length: 14 residues. V shed 7 bases and J shed 7 bases, with 20 bases lying between them. Germline V gene lookup returns CDR1 SGHRS and CDR2 YFSETQ. CDR3 nucleotide sequence: TGCGCCAGCGCTAGCGCAGGGCTTGAGGCTGGCTACACCTTC. This translates into CASASAGLEAGYTF.

As regards this clone: The same CDR3 arises from other DNA sequences in this sample as well. The genes are TRBV7-9 and TRBJ2-3, with 13 bases fitting TRBD2. This CDR3 has 17 residues. Germline CDR1 is SEHNR and CDR2 is FQNEAQ (reference sequence). V gave up 1 base and J gave up 3 bases; unmatched junction bases: 4. CDR3 region: CASSLGTSGSRTDTQYF. The CDR3 coding sequence is TGTGCCAGCAGCTTAGGGACTAGCGGGAGTAGAACAGATACGCAGTATTTT.

CDR3 residues: CASSLGGRSRGYTF. The CDR3 DNA reads TGCGCCAGCAGCCTAGGGGGCAGGTCTCGGGGCTACACCTTC. The V gene is TRBV4-1, the J gene TRBJ1-2; 7 nucleotides line up with TRBD1. This CDR3 has 14 residues. Germline V gives CDR1 MGHRA, CDR2 YSYEKL. Unmatched junction bases numbered 10, after V lost 4 bases and J lost 8 bases.

V usage is TRBV11-2 and J usage is TRBJ2-1; 7 bases are shared with TRBD2. V dropped 3 bases and J dropped 7; count of bases not matched to a gene: 9. CDR1 SGHAT and CDR2 FQNNGV come from the germline V gene. The CDR3 runs 15 residues. CDR3 protein: CASSFISGDGNEQFF. The CDR3 nucleotides are TGTGCCAGCAGCTTTATCAGCGGGGATGGGAATGAGCAGTTCTTC.

This clone came up once. The chain couples TRBV30 to TRBJ2-5, with D hard to call. The germline gives CDR1 GTSNPN, CDR2 SVGIG (reference sequence). V was trimmed by 0 bases and J by 2 bases, leaving 10 bases between them. The CDR3 is 14 residues long. The CDR3 coding sequence is TGTGCCTGGAGTGTCGGCGGAGAACAAGAGACCCAGTACTTC. It translates to CAWSVGGEQETQYF.

The chain recombines TRBV2 with TRBJ2-3; D is ambiguous. V lost 4 bases, J lost 4 bases, and 9 bases lay in between. Germline CDR1 SNHLY, CDR2 FYNNEI. There are 13 residues in the CDR3. The DNA for the CDR3 is TGTGCCAGCAGTGTAATAGTCGCAGATACGCAGTATTTT. Its protein product is CASSVIVADTQYF.

The chain carries TRBV9 and TRBJ2-5; TRBD1 might be the D (6 bases). The germline gives CDR1 SGDLS, CDR2 YYNGEE. The germline V and J ends were trimmed by 3 bases and 2 bases, with 11 bases remaining between them. The CDR3 is 14 amino acids. This CDR3 reads CASSANQGQETQYF. CDR3 DNA sequence: TGTGCCAGCAGCGCCAACCAGGGGCAAGAGACCCAGTACTTC.

The rearrangement links TRBV2 to TRBJ2-2; 10 bases are shared with TRBD2. The CDR3 has 18 residues. V was clipped by 6 bases and J by 0 bases; unmatched bases: 10. Germline values: CDR1 SNHLY, CDR2 FYNNEI. CDR3 bases: TGTGCCAGCAGGCAAGCTAGCGGGAGACTGTCGAACACCGGGGAGCTGTTTTTT. As protein: CASRQASGRLSNTGELFF. Full variable domain (rest looked up from reference TRBV2 and TRBJ2-2): EPEVTQTPSHQVTQMGQEVILRCVPISNHLYFYWYRQILGQKVEFLVSFYNNEISEKSEIFDDQFSVERPDGSNFTLKIRSTKLEDSAMYFCASRQASGRLSNTGELFFGEGSRLTVL.

The chain uses TRBV7-9 and TRBJ1-2; D remains unclear. The CDR3 extends over 12 amino acids. CDR1 and CDR2 (germline): SEHNR, FQNEAQ (reference sequence). V was trimmed by 4 bases and J by 5 bases, leaving 8 bases between them. The DNA of the CDR3 is TGTGCCAGCAGCTCCGGGGAGTATGGCTACACCTTC. This codes for CASSSGEYGYTF.

This clone was seen only a few times. The chain recombines TRBV25-1 with TRBJ2-7; TRBD2 matches 8 bases. Germline V gene data show CDR1 as MGHDK and CDR2 as SYGVNS. V lost 4 bases, J lost 6 bases, and 14 bases stayed unmatched. This CDR3 has 16 amino acids. CDR3 residues: CASSVHRAGGMGEQYF. CDR3 in DNA: TGTGCCAGCAGTGTTCATCGGGCGGGAGGAATGGGCGAGCAGTACTTC.

V is TRBV4-1 and J is TRBJ2-2; tentatively, D is TRBD1 or TRBD2 (5 bases each). The CDR3 sequence is 13 residues long. Germline CDR1 MGHRA, CDR2 YSYEKL. V lost 9 bases and J lost 8, with 16 bases in between. The CDR3 DNA is TGCGCCAGTTCGGGACCGGCTCGGGGGGAGCTGTTTTTT. It translates to CASSGPARGELFF.

The count of this clone is one. The chain combines TRBV11-3 with TRBJ1-2, with D tentatively TRBD1 (6 bases). Trimming took off 6 bases at V and 10 bases at J, with 12 bases between the two ends. Germline loops: CDR1 SGHNT, CDR2 YENEEA. The CDR3 covers 11 residues. The CDR3 loop is CASRKGEDYTF. The CDR3, as DNA: TGTGCCAGCAGAAAGGGGGAGGACTACACCTTC.

The CDR3: CASSFANAREKLFF. CDR3 in DNA: TGTGCCAGCAGTTTTGCTAACGCCCGGGAAAAACTGTTTTTT. The rearrangement uses TRBV28 and TRBJ1-4; D gene ambiguous. The CDR3 is 14 amino acids. Trimming removed 3 bases from V and 8 bases from J, with 13 bases in between. Germline lookup yields CDR1 MDHEN and CDR2 SYDVKM. The full variable domain, rest sourced from reference TRBV28 and TRBJ1-4, is DVKVTQSSRYLVKRTGEKVFLECVQDMDHENMFWYRQDPGLGLRLIYFSYDVKMKEKGDIPEGYSVSREKKERFSLILESASTNQTSMYLCASSFANAREKLFFGSGTQLSVL.

The gene calls are TRBV5-1 and TRBJ1-2, with 10 bases matching TRBD1. Germline trimming cut 3 bases from V and 8 bases from J; bases unmatched to any gene: 7. This CDR3 has 14 amino acids. Germline V CDR1 and CDR2: SGHRS, YFSETQ. The DNA for the CDR3 is TGCGCCAGCAGCTCCACCGGGACAGGGGACGGCTACACCTTC. As protein: CASSSTGTGDGYTF. Full variable domain (remainder filled in from reference TRBV5-1 and TRBJ1-2): KAGVTQTPRYLIKTRGQQVTLSCSPISGHRSVSWYQQTPGQGLQFLFEYFSETQRNKGNFPGRFSGRQFSNSRSEMNVSTLELGDSALYLCASSSTGTGDGYTFGSGTRLTVV.

This clone has a single count. The CDR3 is CASSISGNTIYF. The CDR3 region has the DNA TGTGCCAGCAGCATTTCTGGAAACACCATATATTTT. V gene TRBV6-1 combines with J gene TRBJ1-3; D unresolved. Trimming cost V 6 bases and J 1 base, with 4 bases left between them. The CDR3 consists of 12 residues. CDR1 is MNHNS, CDR2 SASEGT, per germline.

V gene TRBV5-1 combines with J gene TRBJ1-4; 10 bases are shared with TRBD1. This CDR3 is built from 15 residues. The germline CDR1 and CDR2 sequences are SGHRS and YFSETQ. V was clipped by 3 bases and J by 8 bases; unmatched bases: 7. In nucleotides, the CDR3 is TGCGCCAGCAGCTCTATGGGGACAGGGGAGGAAAAACTGTTTTTT. Translated: CASSSMGTGEEKLFF.

A few counts support this clone. The gene calls are TRBV5-1 and TRBJ2-3, with D possibly matching TRBD1 (6 bases). The CDR3 has 17 amino acids. Trimming took off 3 bases at V and 2 bases at J, with 19 bases between the two ends. Germline V lookup: CDR1 SGHRS, CDR2 YFSETQ. CDR3 in DNA: TGCGCCAGCAGCTACCAGGGGCCCCCCAGCCCCACAGATACGCAGTATTTT. Protein product: CASSYQGPPSPTDTQYF. Using reference TRBV5-1 and TRBJ2-3 for the parts outside the CDR3, the full variable domain is KAGVTQTPRYLIKTRGQQVTLSCSPISGHRSVSWYQQTPGQGLQFLFEYFSETQRNKGNFPGRFSGRQFSNSRSEMNVSTLELGDSALYLCASSYQGPPSPTDTQYFGPGTRLTVL.

The chain uses TRBV28 and TRBJ1-4, with TRBD1 identical over 7 bases. J gave up 3 bases and V 10 bases, and 5 bases lay outside the gene matches. CDR1 and CDR2 from the germline V gene are MDHEN and SYDVKM. The CDR3 has 13 residues. The CDR3 spells CAIQQGSNEKLFF. In nucleotides, the CDR3 is TGTGCCATCCAACAGGGGTCTAATGAAAAACTGTTTTTT.